The rows below give T cell receptor beta chains drawn from one sample of a study of monozygotic twins with inflammatory bowel disease. TCRdb reprocessed the 5' RACE reads and reports one entry per CDR3 protein, with no DNA. This table lists approximately 150,000 distinct CDR3 sequences. The sample was blood. These receptors all stem from a human donor with ulcerative colitis or Crohn's disease, or a healthy co-twin of an affected twin (not recorded which). CDR3s include the opening cysteine and the closing phenylalanine or tryptophan.

j_gene	v_gene	CDR3aa
TRBJ2-1	TRBV12-3/TRBV12-4	CASNQAAGGISNEQFF
TRBJ1-2	TRBV25-1	CASSEFEGYTF
TRBJ1-5	TRBV20-1	CSVTREVSQPQHF
TRBJ2-5	TRBV7-2	CASSRGIQETQYF
TRBJ2-2	TRBV7-9	CASSLKSRGEWAGELFF
TRBJ2-4	TRBV7-2	CASSLDGHPNVQYF
TRBJ1-3	TRBV7-2	CASSLVGDRVSGNTIYF
TRBJ1-5	TRBV2	CASSGQGSNQPQHF
TRBJ1-3	TRBV25-1	CASIATDTSGNTIHF
TRBJ2-3	TRBV12-3/TRBV12-4	CASRRTSSAVTQYF
TRBJ2-3	TRBV6-5	CASSYPIRDRSTDTQYF
TRBJ2-1	TRBV20-1	CSARVAVSSYNEQFF
TRBJ2-3	TRBV5-1	CASSFIGGPTYTQYF
TRBJ2-2	TRBV7-9	CASLGARSTGELFF
TRBJ2-7	TRBV20-1	CSARSLAGGIYEQYF
TRBJ1-1	TRBV7-2	CASSSPYRANGAFF
TRBJ2-7	TRBV5-1	CASSFGQGIYEQYF
TRBJ2-2	TRBV20-1	CSARGPASYMGTGELFF
TRBJ2-5	TRBV12-3/TRBV12-4	CASSSGLAGGPGETQYF
TRBJ2-1	TRBV7-3	CASSLDRSSSYNEQFF
TRBJ1-6	TRBV27	CASSSYRGTGSYNSPLHF
TRBJ2-3	TRBV5-5	CASSFLDTQYF
TRBJ2-3	TRBV5-1	CASSPTATRILDTQYF
TRBJ2-2	TRBV27	CASSLSLGTGSTGELFF
TRBJ1-1	TRBV2	CASTTGRSAEAFF
TRBJ1-1	TRBV20-1	CSARGGAGMNTEAFF
TRBJ2-7	TRBV4-1	CASSLGLAEYEQYF
TRBJ1-1	TRBV20-1	CSAPNRARNTEAFF
TRBJ2-3	TRBV3-1	CASSQDRGDTQYF
TRBJ2-5	TRBV5-1	CASSLDTRETQYF
TRBJ2-1	TRBV5-1	CASSLDRYPSSVIPDEQFF
TRBJ2-1	TRBV18	CASSSDSGSYNEQFF
TRBJ2-7	TRBV20-1	CSAVPTSSYEQYF
TRBJ1-5	TRBV20-1	CSALTGSQPQHF
TRBJ1-1	TRBV12-3/TRBV12-4	CASRKTMNTEAFF
TRBJ1-5	TRBV20-1	CSADSNNQPQHF
TRBJ2-2	TRBV5-4	CASSETHRVEGGELFF
TRBJ1-1	TRBV11-3	CASSMGDGANTEAFF
TRBJ2-5	TRBV24-1	CATSDLGLAGSKETQYF
TRBJ2-1	TRBV20-1	CSVFGGNEQFF
TRBJ2-5	TRBV5-1	CASSFDPETQYF
TRBJ2-3	TRBV11-3	CASSFRFKRERADTQYF
TRBJ2-5	TRBV3-1	CASRGTGKKETQYF
TRBJ2-7	TRBV5-1	CASSSLLAGGHEQYF